This T cell receptor beta chain was profiled in a study of regulatory T cells in long-lasting Graves disease. Germline V lookup: CDR1 SGHAT, CDR2 FQNNGV. This CDR3 region has 15 residues. Deletions cut 4 bases from V and 2 bases from J, with 12 bases between. Indicated time point: persistent/refractory GD, antithyroid drugs over 5 years with positive TRAb. With RNA extracted from PBMCs as input, the TCR library was made. TCR beta libraries were built with iRepertoire HTBI primers and Arm-PCR of CDR3 regions. TCRdb re-called the multiplex PCR reads through MiXCR, storing one row per CDR3 protein. The table includes 350,000 to 450,000 distinct CDR3 sequences, more than 20% detected once.

V and J are TRBV11-2 and TRBJ2-1; D is unresolved. The source was peripheral blood mononuclear cells (PBMCs), collected when the disease was refractory, from a patient treated with antithyroid drugs. This receptor was identified in a woman aged 40 to 49 with Graves disease. CDR3 nucleotides: TGTGCCAGCAGCTCTTATTTGCGGCCCTACAATGAGCAGTTCTTC. Translating it yields CASSSYLRPYNEQFF.